Listed here are 7 T cell receptor beta chains from one sample, sequenced in a study of T-cell memory formation after mild COVID-19. Using its own MiXCR run on the 5' RACE reads, TCRdb lists one record per CDR3 protein. The data hold 400,000 to 500,000 distinct CDR3 sequences, with roughly a quarter observed a single time. Material: PBMCs or a T cell subset sorted from them (not recorded which). Every receptor here comes from an adult woman who had mild COVID-19 (a few samples of this study predate the infection). Cell type and time point are not known.

The chain is built from TRBV29-1 and TRBJ2-2, with D unresolved. CDR1 is SQVTM and CDR2 is ANQGSEA in the germline V gene. The CDR3 has 11 residues. The V end was cut by 4 bases, the J end by 4 bases, with 4 bases between. CDR3 region: CSVVSTGELFF. The CDR3 region has the DNA TGCAGCGTTGTCAGCACCGGGGAGCTGTTTTTT.

The table lists this clonotype with a few counts. The chain couples TRBV5-1 to TRBJ1-1; weak D call: TRBD1 (6 bases). Germline V gene data show CDR1 as SGHRS and CDR2 as YFSETQ. The CDR3 has 12 residues. V was pared by 0 bases and J by 11 bases, with 11 bases between. The CDR3 is CASSLEGGLAFF. For the CDR3, the DNA is TGCGCCAGCAGCTTGGAGGGGGGATTGGCTTTCTTT. Full variable domain (outside the CDR3, taken from reference TRBV5-1 and TRBJ1-1): KAGVTQTPRYLIKTRGQQVTLSCSPISGHRSVSWYQQTPGQGLQFLFEYFSETQRNKGNFPGRFSGRQFSNSRSEMNVSTLELGDSALYLCASSLEGGLAFFGQGTRLTVV.

This chain uses TRBV7-8 with TRBJ2-1, with 10 bases fitting TRBD2. Germline values: CDR1 SGHVS, CDR2 FQNEAQ. V trimming: 2 bases; J trimming: 3 bases; junction bases outside the gene matches: 4. The CDR3 length is 16 residues. The CDR3 loop is CASSLSSGGIYNEQFF. The CDR3 nucleotides read TGTGCCAGCAGCTTATCTAGCGGGGGAATCTACAATGAGCAGTTCTTC. The whole variable domain, remainder taken from reference TRBV7-8 and TRBJ2-1, is GAGVSQSPRYKVAKRGQDVALRCDPISGHVSLFWYQQALGQGPEFLTYFQNEAQLDKSGLPSDRFFAERPEGSVSTLKIQRTQQEDSAVYLCASSLSSGGIYNEQFFGPGTRLTVL.

This clonotype has a handful of counts. V gene TRBV30 combines with J gene TRBJ2-3; D gene uncertain. Per the germline V gene, CDR1 is GTSNPN and CDR2 is SVGIG (reference sequence). The CDR3 is 15 residues long. Trimming took off 0 bases at V and 0 bases at J, with 10 bases between the two ends. This CDR3 reads CAWSVRVTSTDTQYF. CDR3 nucleotides: TGTGCCTGGAGTGTAAGGGTCACTAGCACAGATACGCAGTATTTT.

The chain combines TRBV12-3 or TRBV12-4 with TRBJ2-7; D not resolved. The CDR3 is 15 amino acids. The germline V and J ends were trimmed by 0 bases and 3 bases, with 12 bases remaining between them. The CDR3 nucleotides are TGTGCCAGCAGTTTAGCCGGGTCTCACAGCTACGAGCAGTACTTC. Translation gives CASSLAGSHSYEQYF.

The table lists this clonotype with a few counts. Sequence at one end of the junction differs from germline and may be a read error. This chain joins TRBV12-3 or TRBV12-4 and TRBJ2-1; perhaps D is TRBD1 or TRBD2 (6 bases each). This CDR3 has 13 residues. Written as DNA, the CDR3 is TGTGCCAGCAGCGGGGGCCGAGAGAATGGGCAGTTCTTC. Translated: CASSGGRENGQFF.

This sequence joins TRBV18 and TRBJ1-1; D is ambiguous. The CDR3 consists of 15 residues. CDR1 is KGHSH, CDR2 LQKENI, per germline. V lost 2 bases to trimming and J lost 0 bases, with 10 bases between them. In DNA, the CDR3 is TGTGCCAGCTCACCAGCACAGCACATGAACACTGAAGCTTTCTTT. Translated, it gives CASSPAQHMNTEAFF. Complete variable domain (other parts from reference TRBV18 and TRBJ1-1): NAGVMQNPRHLVRRRGQEARLRCSPMKGHSHVYWYRQLPEEGLKFMVYLQKENIIDESGMPKERFSAEFPKEGPSILRIQQVVRGDSAAYFCASSPAQHMNTEAFFGQGTRLTVV.